A single sample gave rise to the 10 T cell receptor beta chains below, sequenced in a study of cytomegalovirus exposure and HLA in healthy donors. PCR primers comprised 60 Vbeta and 13 Jbeta primers. Sequencing was performed with immunoSEQ multiplex PCR; in TCRdb, only in-frame clones are kept and a portion is missing. The data show tens of thousands of clones, about four fifths seen once. The material sequenced was PBMCs. The receptors shown here come from a woman aged 30 to 39 in good health and CMV-seronegative.

V gene TRBV18 combines with J gene TRBJ2-7; a possible D gene is TRBD1 (6 bases). Germline-derived CDR1 and CDR2 are KGHSH and LQKENI. This CDR3 spans 15 amino acids. Trimming stripped 2 bases from V and 0 bases from J, with 11 bases between. The CDR3 spells CASSPKEDSSYEQYF. CDR3 in DNA: TGTGCCAGCTCACCAAAGGAGGACAGCTCCTACGAGCAGTACTTC. Looking up the rest from reference TRBV18 and TRBJ2-7 gives the full variable domain: NAGVMQNPRHLVRRRGQEARLRCSPMKGHSHVYWYRQLPEEGLKFMVYLQKENIIDESGMPKERFSAEFPKEGPSILRIQQVVRGDSAAYFCASSPKEDSSYEQYFGPGTRLTVT.

With respect to this clone: Germline is not matched at one junction end, which may reflect a read error. The rearrangement uses TRBV7-9 and TRBJ1-1; D may be TRBD1 (5 bases). Looked up from germline, CDR1 is SEHNR and CDR2 is FQNEAQ (reference sequence). The CDR3 runs 16 residues. The CDR3 DNA is TGTTCCAGCAGCCACGGGGGGACCTCATCGAATACTGAAGCTTTCTTT. It yields the protein CSSSHGGTSSNTEAFF.

The chain is built from TRBV6-1 and TRBJ2-3; a possible D gene is TRBD1 (6 bases). Trimming left V 4 bases short and J 4 bases short, with 12 bases between. The CDR3 extends over 14 amino acids. Germline V gene sequence: CDR1 MNHNS, CDR2 SASEGT. CDR3 amino acids: CASSGGTGSDTQYF. The CDR3 region has the DNA TGTGCCAGCAGTGGAGGAACAGGGTCAGATACGCAGTATTTT.

This chain uses TRBV27 with TRBJ1-5; maybe TRBD1 (6 bases). Germline CDR1 and CDR2: MNHEY and SMNVEV (reference sequence). The V end lost 2 bases, the J end lost 0 bases, and 20 bases lay between the germline ends. The CDR3 spans 19 residues. The CDR3 region is CASSLVSGVIIYSNQPQHF. In nucleotides, the CDR3 is TGTGCCAGCAGTTTAGTGTCAGGGGTTATAATTTATAGCAATCAGCCCCAGCATTTT.

The chain couples TRBV29-1 to TRBJ2-3; tentatively, D is TRBD1 (5 bases). V was pared by 5 bases and J by 10 bases, with 10 bases between. This CDR3 region has 10 residues. Germline V CDR1 and CDR2: SQVTM, ANQGSEA. The CDR3: CSVRQGPQYF. The DNA of the CDR3 is TGCAGCGTTCGCCAGGGCCCGCAGTATTTT.

The chain joins TRBV5-1 to TRBJ1-3, with TRBD1 matching 7 bases. The CDR3 sequence is 17 residues long. Germline lookup yields CDR1 SGHRS and CDR2 YFSETQ. V shed 4 bases and J 4 bases; nucleotides not matched to a gene: 14. CDR3 DNA: TGCGCCAGCAGCGCTGGGCCAGGGACAGTATCCGGAAACACCATATATTTT. Protein sequence: CASSAGPGTVSGNTIYF. Variable domain in full (rest from reference TRBV5-1 and TRBJ1-3): KAGVTQTPRYLIKTRGQQVTLSCSPISGHRSVSWYQQTPGQGLQFLFEYFSETQRNKGNFPGRFSGRQFSNSRSEMNVSTLELGDSALYLCASSAGPGTVSGNTIYFGEGSWLTVV.

This clone was observed once. The V gene is TRBV4-2, the J gene TRBJ2-7; D remains unclear. Trimming left V 0 bases short and J 2 bases short, with 11 bases between. CDR1 LGHNA and CDR2 YNFKEQ come from the germline V gene. This CDR3 has 15 amino acids. In DNA, the CDR3 is TGTGCCAGCAGCCAAGATCCCTACCCCCCCTACGAGCAGTACTTC. Translating gives CASSQDPYPPYEQYF.

The J gene is TRBJ2-7, the V gene TRBV4-1; D gene ambiguous. Trimming pared 4 bases from V and 0 bases from J, leaving 10 bases between. This CDR3 has 14 residues. CDR1 and CDR2 (germline): MGHRA, YSYEKL. The CDR3 region has the DNA TGCGCCAGCAGCCCTCGTTTCAGCTCCTACGAGCAGTACTTC. Translating it yields CASSPRFSSYEQYF.

The rearrangement links TRBV7-2 to TRBJ1-1; D is unresolved. V was cut by 4 bases and J by 0 bases, with 15 bases left in between. Germline lookup yields CDR1 SGHTA and CDR2 FQGNSA. CDR3 size: 16 residues. CDR3 region: CASSSYSKNMNTEAFF. The CDR3 DNA sequence: TGTGCCAGCAGCTCATACAGTAAGAACATGAACACTGAAGCTTTCTTT.

This chain joins TRBV5-1 and TRBJ2-5, with a tentative D call TRBD2 (6 bases). CDR1 and CDR2 (germline): SGHRS, YFSETQ. The length of the CDR3 is 13 residues. Trimming took 3 bases from V and 4 from J, leaving 10 bases between them. CDR3 region: CASSSGEVETQYF. DNA of the CDR3: TGCGCCAGCAGCTCGGGAGAAGTAGAGACCCAGTACTTC.